This T cell receptor (beta chain) was sequenced in a study of blood T cell repertoires in COVID-19. Turning to the study itself: The United States, Italy and Spain provided the acute and convalescent COVID-19 samples. Nucleic acid was either cDNA or gDNA, and it came from T cells, B-cell-depleted T cells, or PBMCs.

Authors' data handling: The authors estimated nucleated cell counts from reference gene primer amplification. Clones were read by immunoSEQ multiplex PCR, and TCRdb kept only the in-frame ones, dropping some. Clone size and the V and J calls come from that table; the DNA yielded D and trimming. The data show about 210,000 clones, 83% seen once. This TCR derives from a man aged 45 to 65 with active or convalescent COVID-19. The sample was peripheral blood.

The CDR3 DNA reads as TGTGCCAGCAGCGCGCGAACCATAGCGGGAGGATACAATGAGCAGTTCTTC. Amino acid sequence: CASSARTIAGGYNEQFF. The chain is built from TRBV5-4 and TRBJ2-1; 10 bases align to TRBD2. From germline, CDR1 is SGHNT and CDR2 YYREEE (reference sequence). The V and J ends lost 4 bases and 4 bases, in that order; junction bases with no gene match: 11. The CDR3 covers 17 residues.